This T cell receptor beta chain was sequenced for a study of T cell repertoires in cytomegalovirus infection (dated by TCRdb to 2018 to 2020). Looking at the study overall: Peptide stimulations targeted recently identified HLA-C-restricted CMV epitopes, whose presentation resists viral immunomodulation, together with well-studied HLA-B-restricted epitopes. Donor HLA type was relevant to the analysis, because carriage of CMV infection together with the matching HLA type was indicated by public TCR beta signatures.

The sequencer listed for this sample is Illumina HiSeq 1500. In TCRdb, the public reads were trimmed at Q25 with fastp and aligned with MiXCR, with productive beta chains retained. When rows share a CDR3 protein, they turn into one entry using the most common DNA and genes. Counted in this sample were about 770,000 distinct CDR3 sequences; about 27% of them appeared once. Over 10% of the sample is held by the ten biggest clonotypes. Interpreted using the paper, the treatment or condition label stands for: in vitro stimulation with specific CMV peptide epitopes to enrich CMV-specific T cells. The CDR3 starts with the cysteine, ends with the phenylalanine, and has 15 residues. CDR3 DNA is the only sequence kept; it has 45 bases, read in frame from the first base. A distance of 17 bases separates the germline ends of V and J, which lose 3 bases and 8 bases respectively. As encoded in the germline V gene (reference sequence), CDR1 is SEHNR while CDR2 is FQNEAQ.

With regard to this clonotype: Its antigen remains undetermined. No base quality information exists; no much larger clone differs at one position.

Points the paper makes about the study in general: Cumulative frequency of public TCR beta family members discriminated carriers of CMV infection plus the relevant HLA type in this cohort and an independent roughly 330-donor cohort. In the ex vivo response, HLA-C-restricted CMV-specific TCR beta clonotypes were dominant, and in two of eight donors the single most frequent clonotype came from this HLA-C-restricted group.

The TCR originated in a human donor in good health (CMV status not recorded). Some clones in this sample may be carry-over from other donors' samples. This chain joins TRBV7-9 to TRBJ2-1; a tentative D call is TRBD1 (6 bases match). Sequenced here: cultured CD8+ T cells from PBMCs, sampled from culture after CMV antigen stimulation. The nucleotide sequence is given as TGTGCCAGCAGCTTCAGGGGCAGAGGGATCGATGAGCAGTTCTTC. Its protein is CASSFRGRGIDEQFF.